The sample holds many counts of the clone carrying this T cell receptor (beta chain). The germline CDR1 and CDR2 sequences are MNHNS and SASEGT. Trimming removed 0 bases from V and 3 bases from J, with 11 bases in between. The CDR3 has 15 amino acids. This entry is derived from a study of T cells in Graves' hyperthyroidism and ophthalmopathy. RNA transcripts gave rise to amplified TCR beta CDR3 regions. The primer set for the first-round RT-PCR of the TCR CDR3 was HTBI. TCRdb independently ran MiXCR on the multiplex PCR reads; one entry per CDR3 protein. Here the sample spans around 700,000 distinct CDR3 sequences, around 20% being singletons.

The chain combines TRBV6-1 with TRBJ1-2; D is ambiguous. The clonotype was recovered from a woman between 50 and 59 years old with Graves' hyperthyroidism that later progressed to Graves' ophthalmopathy. The sample comprised blood. CDR3 sequence reads: CASSEARARDYGYTF. The CDR3 nucleotides are TGTGCCAGCAGTGAAGCGAGGGCCAGAGACTATGGCTACACCTTC.